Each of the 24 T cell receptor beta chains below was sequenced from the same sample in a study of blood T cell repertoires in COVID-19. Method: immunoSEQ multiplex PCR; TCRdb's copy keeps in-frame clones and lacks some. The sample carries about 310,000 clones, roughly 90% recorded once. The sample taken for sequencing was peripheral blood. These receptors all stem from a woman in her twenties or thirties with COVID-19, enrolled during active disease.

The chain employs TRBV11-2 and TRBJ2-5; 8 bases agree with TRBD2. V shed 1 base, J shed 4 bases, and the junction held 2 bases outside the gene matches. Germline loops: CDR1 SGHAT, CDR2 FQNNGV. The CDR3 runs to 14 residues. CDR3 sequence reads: CASSLAGGVETQYF. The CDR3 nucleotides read TGTGCCAGCAGCTTAGCGGGAGGGGTAGAGACCCAGTACTTC.

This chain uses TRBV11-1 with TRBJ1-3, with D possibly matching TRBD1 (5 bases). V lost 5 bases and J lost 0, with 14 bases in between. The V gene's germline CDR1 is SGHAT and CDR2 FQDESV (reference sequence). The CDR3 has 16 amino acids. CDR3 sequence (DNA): TGTGCCAGCAGCCCGGGGACTTATAGCTCTGGAAACACCATATATTTT. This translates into CASSPGTYSSGNTIYF.

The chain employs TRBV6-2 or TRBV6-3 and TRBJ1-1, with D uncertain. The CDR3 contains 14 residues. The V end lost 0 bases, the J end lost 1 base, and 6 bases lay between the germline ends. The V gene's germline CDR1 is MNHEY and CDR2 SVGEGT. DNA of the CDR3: TGTGCCAGCAGTTACTCGCAACAGAACACTGAAGCTTTCTTT. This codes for CASSYSQQNTEAFF.

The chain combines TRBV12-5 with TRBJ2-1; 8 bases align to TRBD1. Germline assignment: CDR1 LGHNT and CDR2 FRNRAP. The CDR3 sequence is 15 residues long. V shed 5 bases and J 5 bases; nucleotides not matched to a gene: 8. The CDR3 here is CASGLTSTGDNEQFF. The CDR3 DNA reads TGTGCTAGTGGTCTGACCTCGACAGGGGACAATGAGCAGTTCTTC.

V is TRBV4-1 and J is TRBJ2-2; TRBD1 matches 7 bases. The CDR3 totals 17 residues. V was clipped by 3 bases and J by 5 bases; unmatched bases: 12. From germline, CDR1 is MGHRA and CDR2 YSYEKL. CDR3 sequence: CASSHPEAGGGTGELFF. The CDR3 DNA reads TGCGCCAGCAGCCACCCCGAGGCAGGGGGTGGGACCGGGGAGCTGTTTTTT.

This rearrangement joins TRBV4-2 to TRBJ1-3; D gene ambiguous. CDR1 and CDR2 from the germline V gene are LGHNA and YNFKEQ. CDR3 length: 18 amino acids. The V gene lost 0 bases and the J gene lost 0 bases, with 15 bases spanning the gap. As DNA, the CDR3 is TGTGCCAGCAGCCAAGATCCCGAGCCTCTCCACTCTGGAAACACCATATATTTT. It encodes CASSQDPEPLHSGNTIYF.

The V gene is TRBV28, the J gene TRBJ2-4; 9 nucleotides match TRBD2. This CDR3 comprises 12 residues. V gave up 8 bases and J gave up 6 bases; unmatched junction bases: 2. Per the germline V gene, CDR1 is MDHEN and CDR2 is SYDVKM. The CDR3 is CASRGLANIQYF. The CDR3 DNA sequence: TGTGCCAGCCGGGGACTAGCAAACATTCAGTACTTC.

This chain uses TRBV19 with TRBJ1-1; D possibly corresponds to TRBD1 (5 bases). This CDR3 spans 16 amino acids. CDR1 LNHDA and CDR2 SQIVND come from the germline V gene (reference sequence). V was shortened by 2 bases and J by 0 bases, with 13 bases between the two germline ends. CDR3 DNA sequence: TGTGCCAGTAGTATATGGACGACAGACTTGAACACTGAAGCTTTCTTT. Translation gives CASSIWTTDLNTEAFF.

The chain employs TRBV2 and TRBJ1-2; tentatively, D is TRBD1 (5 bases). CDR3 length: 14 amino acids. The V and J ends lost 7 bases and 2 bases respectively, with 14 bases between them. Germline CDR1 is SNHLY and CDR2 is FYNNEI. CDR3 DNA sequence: TGTGCCAGCACACTTCAGGGTTTGAACTATGGCTACACCTTC. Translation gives CASTLQGLNYGYTF.

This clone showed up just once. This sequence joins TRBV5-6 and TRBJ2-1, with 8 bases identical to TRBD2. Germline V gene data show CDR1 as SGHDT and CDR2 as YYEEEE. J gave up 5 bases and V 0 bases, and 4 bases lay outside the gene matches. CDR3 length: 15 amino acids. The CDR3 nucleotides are TGTGCCAGCAGCTTGGTAGCGGGAACTAACAATGAGCAGTTCTTC. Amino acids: CASSLVAGTNNEQFF.

The CDR3 coding sequence is TGCGCCAGCAACAACCTCCCAGGGTCCTACGAGCAGTACTTC. Protein sequence: CASNNLPGSYEQYF. The chain carries TRBV5-1 and TRBJ2-7, with D possibly matching TRBD1 (5 bases). This CDR3 is 14 amino acids long. Per the germline V gene, CDR1 is SGHRS and CDR2 is YFSETQ. The V gene lost 6 bases and the J gene lost 1 base, with 14 bases spanning the gap.

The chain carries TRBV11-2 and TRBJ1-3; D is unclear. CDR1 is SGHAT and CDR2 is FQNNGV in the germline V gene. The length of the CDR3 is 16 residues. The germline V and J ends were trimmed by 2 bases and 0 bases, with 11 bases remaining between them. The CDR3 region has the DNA TGTGCCAGCAGCTTATCCCAGACATCCTCTGGAAACACCATATATTTT. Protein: CASSLSQTSSGNTIYF.

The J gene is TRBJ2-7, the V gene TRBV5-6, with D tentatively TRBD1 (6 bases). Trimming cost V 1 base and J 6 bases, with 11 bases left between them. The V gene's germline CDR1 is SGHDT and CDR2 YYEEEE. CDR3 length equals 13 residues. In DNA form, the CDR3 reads TGTGCCAGCAGCTTGCAGGGGTCGGGCGAGCAGTACTTC. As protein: CASSLQGSGEQYF. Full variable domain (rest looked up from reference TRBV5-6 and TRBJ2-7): DAGVTQSPTHLIKTRGQQVTLRCSPKSGHDTVSWYQQALGQGPQFIFQYYEEEERQRGNFPDRFSGHQFPNYSSELNVNALLLGDSALYLCASSLQGSGEQYFGPGTRLTVT.

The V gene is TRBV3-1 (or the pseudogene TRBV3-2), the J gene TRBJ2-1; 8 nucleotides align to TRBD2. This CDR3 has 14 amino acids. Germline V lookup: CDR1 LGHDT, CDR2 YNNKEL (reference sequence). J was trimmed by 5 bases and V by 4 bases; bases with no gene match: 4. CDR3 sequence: CASSRSGSNNEQFF. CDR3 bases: TGTGCCAGCAGCCGGAGCGGGAGTAACAATGAGCAGTTCTTC.

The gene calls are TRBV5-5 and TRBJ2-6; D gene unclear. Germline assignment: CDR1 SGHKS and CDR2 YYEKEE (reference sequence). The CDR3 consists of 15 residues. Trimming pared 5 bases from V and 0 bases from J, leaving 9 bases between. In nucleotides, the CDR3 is TGTGCCAGCAGTCCTGTAGCCTCTGGGGCCAACGTCCTGACTTTC. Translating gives CASSPVASGANVLTF. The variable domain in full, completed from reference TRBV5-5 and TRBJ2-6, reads DAGVTQSPTHLIKTRGQQVTLRCSPISGHKSVSWYQQVLGQGPQFIFQYYEKEERGRGNFPDRFSARQFPNYSSELNVNALLLGDSALYLCASSPVASGANVLTFGAGSRLTVL.

The CDR3 protein is CASSPQAQNEKLFF. The DNA of the CDR3 is TGTGCCAGCAGTCCTCAGGCCCAAAATGAAAAACTGTTTTTT. This rearrangement joins TRBV27 to TRBJ1-4, with D unclear. The CDR3 sequence is 14 residues long. V was clipped by 5 bases and J by 5 bases, with 12 bases between them. Germline V gene sequence: CDR1 MNHEY, CDR2 SMNVEV (reference sequence).

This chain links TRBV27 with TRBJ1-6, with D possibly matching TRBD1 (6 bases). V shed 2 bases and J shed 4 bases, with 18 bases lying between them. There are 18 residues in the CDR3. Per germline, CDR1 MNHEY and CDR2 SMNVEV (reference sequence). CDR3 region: CASSLVTGEPTYNSPLHF. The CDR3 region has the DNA TGTGCCAGCAGTTTAGTGACAGGCGAGCCCACATATAATTCACCCCTCCACTTT.

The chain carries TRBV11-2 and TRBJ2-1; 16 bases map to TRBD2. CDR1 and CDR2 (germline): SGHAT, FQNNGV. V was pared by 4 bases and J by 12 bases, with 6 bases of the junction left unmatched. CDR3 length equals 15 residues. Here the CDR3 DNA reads TGTGCCAGCAGCTCCGGGACTAGCGGGAGGGAGGTGCAGTTCTTC. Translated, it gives CASSSGTSGREVQFF.

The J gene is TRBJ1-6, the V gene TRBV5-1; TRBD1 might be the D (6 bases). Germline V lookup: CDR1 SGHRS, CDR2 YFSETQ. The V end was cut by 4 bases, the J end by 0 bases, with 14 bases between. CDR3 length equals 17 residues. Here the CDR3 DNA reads TGCGCCAGCAGCCTCGGACAGCTTTCCTCCTATAATTCACCCCTCCACTTT. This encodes CASSLGQLSSYNSPLHF.

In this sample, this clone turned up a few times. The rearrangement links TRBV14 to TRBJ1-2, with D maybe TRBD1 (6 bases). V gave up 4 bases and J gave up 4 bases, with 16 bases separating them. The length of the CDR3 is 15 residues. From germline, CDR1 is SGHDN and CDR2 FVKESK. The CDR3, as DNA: TGTGCCAGCAGCCGGACGACAGGAACCCTCTATGGCTACACCTTC. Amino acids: CASSRTTGTLYGYTF.

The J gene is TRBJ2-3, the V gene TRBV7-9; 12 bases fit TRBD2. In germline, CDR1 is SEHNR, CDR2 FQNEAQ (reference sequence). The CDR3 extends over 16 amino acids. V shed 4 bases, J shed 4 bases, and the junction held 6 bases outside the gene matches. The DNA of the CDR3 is TGTGCCAGCAGCTCCCGGACTAGCGGGATTTCAGATACGCAGTATTTT. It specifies CASSSRTSGISDTQYF.

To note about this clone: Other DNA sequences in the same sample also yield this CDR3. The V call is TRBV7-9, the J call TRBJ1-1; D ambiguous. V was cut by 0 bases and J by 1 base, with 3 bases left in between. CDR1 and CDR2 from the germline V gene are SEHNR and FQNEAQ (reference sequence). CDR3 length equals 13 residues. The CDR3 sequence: CASSLARNTEAFF. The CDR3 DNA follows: TGTGCCAGCAGCTTAGCCAGGAACACTGAAGCTTTCTTT.

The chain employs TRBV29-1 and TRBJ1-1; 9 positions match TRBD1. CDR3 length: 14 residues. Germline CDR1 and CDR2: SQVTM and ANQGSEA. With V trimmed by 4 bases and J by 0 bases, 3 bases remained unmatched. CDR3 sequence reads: CSVATGGMNTEAFF. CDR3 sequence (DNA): TGCAGCGTTGCTACAGGGGGCATGAACACTGAAGCTTTCTTT.

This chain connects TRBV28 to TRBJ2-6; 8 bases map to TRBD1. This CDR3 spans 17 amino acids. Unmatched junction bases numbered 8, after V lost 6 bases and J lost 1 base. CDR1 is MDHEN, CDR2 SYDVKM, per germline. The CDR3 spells CASREQGVGSGANVLTF. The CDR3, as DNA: TGTGCCAGCAGGGAACAGGGGGTGGGTTCTGGGGCCAACGTCCTGACTTTC.